This T cell receptor beta chain originates from a study of identical twins. Points from the study as a whole: In zero-insertion analyses, partial confounding could arise from invariant MAIT and iNKT cells.

CDR1 and CDR2 from the germline V gene are MNHNY and SVGAGI (reference sequence). The CDR3 has 12 residues. V lost 2 bases and J lost 5, with 6 bases in between. TCRdb ran MiXCR on the 5' RACE reads and lists one entry per CDR3 protein. The data hold about 240,000 distinct CDR3 sequences, with more than 9% observed a single time. This clonotype appeared a few times. Its target is unknown. The TCR was taken from a man between 45 and 60 years old in good health. Sequencing used memory T cells sorted from blood. The chain is built from TRBV6-6 and TRBJ1-2; D is undetermined. CDR3 sequence (DNA): TGTGCCAGCAGTTACAACAGTTATGGCTACACCTTC. Protein: CASSYNSYGYTF.